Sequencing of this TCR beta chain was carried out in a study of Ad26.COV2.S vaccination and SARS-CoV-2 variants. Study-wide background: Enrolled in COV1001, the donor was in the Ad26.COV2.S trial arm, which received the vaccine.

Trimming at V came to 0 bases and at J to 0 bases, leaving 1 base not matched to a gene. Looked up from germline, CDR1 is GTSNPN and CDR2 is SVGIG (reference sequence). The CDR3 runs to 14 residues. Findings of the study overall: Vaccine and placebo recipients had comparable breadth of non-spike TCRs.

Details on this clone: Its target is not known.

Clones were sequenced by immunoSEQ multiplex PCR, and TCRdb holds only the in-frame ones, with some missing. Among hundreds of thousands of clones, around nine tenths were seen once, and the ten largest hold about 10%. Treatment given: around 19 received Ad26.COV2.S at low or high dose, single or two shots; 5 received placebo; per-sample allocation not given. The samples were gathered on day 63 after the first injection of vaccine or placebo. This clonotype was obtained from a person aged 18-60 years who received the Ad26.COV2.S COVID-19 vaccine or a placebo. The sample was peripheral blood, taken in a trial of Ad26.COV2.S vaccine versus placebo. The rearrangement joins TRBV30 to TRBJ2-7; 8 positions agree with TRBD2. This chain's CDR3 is CAWSVGTSSYEQYF. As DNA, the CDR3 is TGTGCCTGGAGTGTGGGGACTAGCTCCTACGAGCAGTACTTC.